This entry concerns a single T cell receptor beta chain. Original data processing: Amplification of reference gene primers provided the estimated nucleated cell counts. TCRdb's copy holds only in-frame clones and misses some; the assay was immunoSEQ multiplex PCR. That table is the source of V, J and clone size, and D and trimming were worked out from the DNA. The profile covers tens of thousands of clones, with approximately 86% appearing a single time and around 6.3% taken by the ten largest. This specimen comes from a study of blood T cell repertoires in COVID-19. For the study at large: Some COVID-19 samples were acute and others convalescent; all came from the United States, Italy and Spain.

There are 13 residues in the CDR3. From germline, CDR1 is MNHEY and CDR2 SMNVEV (reference sequence). Trimming stripped 4 bases from V and 0 bases from J, with 6 bases between. Seattle cases were enrolled at active infection and followed longitudinally. V usage is TRBV27 and J usage is TRBJ1-1; no clear D. The sequencing input was peripheral blood. The source is a man aged 80 or over with COVID-19, enrolled during active disease. CDR3 in DNA: TGTGCCAGCAGTTCCCAGTTGAACACTGAAGCTTTCTTT. Its protein is CASSSQLNTEAFF.